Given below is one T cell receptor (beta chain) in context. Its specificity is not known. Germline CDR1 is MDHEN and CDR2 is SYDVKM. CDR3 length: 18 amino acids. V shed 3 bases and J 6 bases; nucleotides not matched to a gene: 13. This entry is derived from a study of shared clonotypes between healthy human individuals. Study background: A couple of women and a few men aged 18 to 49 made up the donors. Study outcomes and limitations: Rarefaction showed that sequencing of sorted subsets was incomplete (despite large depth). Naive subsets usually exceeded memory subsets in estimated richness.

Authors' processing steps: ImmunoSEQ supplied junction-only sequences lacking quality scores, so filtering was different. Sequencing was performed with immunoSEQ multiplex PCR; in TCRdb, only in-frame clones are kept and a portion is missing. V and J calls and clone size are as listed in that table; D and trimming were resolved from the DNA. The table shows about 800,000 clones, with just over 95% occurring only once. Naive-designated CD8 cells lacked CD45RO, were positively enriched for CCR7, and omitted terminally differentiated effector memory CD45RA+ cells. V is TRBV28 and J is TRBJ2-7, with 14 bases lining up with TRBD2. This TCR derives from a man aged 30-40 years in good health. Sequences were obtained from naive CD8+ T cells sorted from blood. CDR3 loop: CASSLLGKGLAGEGEQYF. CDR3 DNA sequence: TGTGCCAGCAGTTTGTTGGGAAAGGGACTAGCGGGAGAGGGCGAGCAGTACTTC.